A few counts support the clone carrying this TCR beta chain. Antigen: not known. Presence of unique molecular identifiers characterized the TCR beta cDNA libraries. Each CDR3 protein is one row after TCRdb ran MiXCR on the PCR reads. The sample holds around 770,000 distinct CDR3 sequences, 46% seen once. From germline, CDR1 is WSHSY and CDR2 SAAADI. The V and J ends lost 7 bases and 4 bases respectively, with 11 bases between them. This CDR3 is 12 amino acids long. The data were taken from a study of post-analysis software for immune sequencing data. Overall study findings and caveats: Patients had higher frequencies than controls of roughly five TRBV segments, including TRBV5-6, TRBV5-1 and TRBV20-1. Compared against controls, patients with multiple sclerosis displayed significantly lower normalized Chao1 diversity.

The sequenced sample consisted of blood. This TCR derives from a girl aged 10 to 17 with multiple sclerosis. The V call is TRBV10-2, the J call TRBJ2-7, with D perhaps TRBD1 (7 bases). DNA for the CDR3: TGCGCCAGCAAACAGGGGAGGTACGAGCAGTACTTC. It encodes CASKQGRYEQYF.